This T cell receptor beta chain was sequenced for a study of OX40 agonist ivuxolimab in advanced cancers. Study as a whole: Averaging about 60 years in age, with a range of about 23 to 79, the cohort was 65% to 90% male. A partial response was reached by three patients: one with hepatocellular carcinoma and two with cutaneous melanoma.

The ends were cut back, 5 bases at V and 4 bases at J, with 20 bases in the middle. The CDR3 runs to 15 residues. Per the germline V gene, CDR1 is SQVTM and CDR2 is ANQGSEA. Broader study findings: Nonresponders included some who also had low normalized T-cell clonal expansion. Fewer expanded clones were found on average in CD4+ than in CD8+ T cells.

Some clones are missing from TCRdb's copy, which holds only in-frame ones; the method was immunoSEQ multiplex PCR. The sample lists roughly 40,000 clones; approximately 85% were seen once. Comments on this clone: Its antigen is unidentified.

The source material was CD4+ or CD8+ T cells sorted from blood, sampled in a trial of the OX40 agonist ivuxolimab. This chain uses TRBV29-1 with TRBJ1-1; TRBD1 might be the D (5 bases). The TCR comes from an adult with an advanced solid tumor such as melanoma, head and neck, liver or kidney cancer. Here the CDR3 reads CSVKFSWGGGTEAFF. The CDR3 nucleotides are TGCAGCGTTAAATTTTCGTGGGGGGGAGGCACTGAAGCTTTCTTT.